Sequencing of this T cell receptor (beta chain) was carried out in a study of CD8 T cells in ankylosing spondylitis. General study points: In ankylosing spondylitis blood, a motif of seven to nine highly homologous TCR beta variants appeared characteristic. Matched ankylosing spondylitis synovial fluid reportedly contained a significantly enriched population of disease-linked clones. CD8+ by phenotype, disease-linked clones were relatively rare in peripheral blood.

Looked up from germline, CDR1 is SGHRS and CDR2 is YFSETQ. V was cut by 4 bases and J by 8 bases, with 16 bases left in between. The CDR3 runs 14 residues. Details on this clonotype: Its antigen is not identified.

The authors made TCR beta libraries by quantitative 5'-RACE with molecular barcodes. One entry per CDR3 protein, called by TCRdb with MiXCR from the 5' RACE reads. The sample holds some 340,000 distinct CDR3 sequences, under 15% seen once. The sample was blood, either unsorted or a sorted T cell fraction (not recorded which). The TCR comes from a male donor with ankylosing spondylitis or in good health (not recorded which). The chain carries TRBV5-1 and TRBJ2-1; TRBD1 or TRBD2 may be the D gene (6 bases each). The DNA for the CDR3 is TGCGCCAGCAGCCCGGGGGCAGGTGAGGATGAGCAGTTCTTC. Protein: CASSPGAGEDEQFF.